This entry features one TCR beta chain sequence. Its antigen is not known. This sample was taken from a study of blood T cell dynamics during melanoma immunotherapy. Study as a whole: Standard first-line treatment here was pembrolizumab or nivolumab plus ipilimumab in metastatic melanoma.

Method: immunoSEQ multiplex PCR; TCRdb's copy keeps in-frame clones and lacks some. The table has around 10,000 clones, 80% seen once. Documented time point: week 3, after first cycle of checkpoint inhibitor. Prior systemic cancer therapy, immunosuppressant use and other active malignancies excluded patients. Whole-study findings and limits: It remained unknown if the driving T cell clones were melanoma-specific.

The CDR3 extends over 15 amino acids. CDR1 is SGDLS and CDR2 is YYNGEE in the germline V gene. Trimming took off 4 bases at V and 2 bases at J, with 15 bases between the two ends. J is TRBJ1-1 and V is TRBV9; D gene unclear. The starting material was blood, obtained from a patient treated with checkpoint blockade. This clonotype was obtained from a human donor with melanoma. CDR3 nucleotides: TGTGCCAGCAGCCCCGTTTCTGGGAGCAACACTGAAGCTTTCTTT. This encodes CASSPVSGSNTEAFF.